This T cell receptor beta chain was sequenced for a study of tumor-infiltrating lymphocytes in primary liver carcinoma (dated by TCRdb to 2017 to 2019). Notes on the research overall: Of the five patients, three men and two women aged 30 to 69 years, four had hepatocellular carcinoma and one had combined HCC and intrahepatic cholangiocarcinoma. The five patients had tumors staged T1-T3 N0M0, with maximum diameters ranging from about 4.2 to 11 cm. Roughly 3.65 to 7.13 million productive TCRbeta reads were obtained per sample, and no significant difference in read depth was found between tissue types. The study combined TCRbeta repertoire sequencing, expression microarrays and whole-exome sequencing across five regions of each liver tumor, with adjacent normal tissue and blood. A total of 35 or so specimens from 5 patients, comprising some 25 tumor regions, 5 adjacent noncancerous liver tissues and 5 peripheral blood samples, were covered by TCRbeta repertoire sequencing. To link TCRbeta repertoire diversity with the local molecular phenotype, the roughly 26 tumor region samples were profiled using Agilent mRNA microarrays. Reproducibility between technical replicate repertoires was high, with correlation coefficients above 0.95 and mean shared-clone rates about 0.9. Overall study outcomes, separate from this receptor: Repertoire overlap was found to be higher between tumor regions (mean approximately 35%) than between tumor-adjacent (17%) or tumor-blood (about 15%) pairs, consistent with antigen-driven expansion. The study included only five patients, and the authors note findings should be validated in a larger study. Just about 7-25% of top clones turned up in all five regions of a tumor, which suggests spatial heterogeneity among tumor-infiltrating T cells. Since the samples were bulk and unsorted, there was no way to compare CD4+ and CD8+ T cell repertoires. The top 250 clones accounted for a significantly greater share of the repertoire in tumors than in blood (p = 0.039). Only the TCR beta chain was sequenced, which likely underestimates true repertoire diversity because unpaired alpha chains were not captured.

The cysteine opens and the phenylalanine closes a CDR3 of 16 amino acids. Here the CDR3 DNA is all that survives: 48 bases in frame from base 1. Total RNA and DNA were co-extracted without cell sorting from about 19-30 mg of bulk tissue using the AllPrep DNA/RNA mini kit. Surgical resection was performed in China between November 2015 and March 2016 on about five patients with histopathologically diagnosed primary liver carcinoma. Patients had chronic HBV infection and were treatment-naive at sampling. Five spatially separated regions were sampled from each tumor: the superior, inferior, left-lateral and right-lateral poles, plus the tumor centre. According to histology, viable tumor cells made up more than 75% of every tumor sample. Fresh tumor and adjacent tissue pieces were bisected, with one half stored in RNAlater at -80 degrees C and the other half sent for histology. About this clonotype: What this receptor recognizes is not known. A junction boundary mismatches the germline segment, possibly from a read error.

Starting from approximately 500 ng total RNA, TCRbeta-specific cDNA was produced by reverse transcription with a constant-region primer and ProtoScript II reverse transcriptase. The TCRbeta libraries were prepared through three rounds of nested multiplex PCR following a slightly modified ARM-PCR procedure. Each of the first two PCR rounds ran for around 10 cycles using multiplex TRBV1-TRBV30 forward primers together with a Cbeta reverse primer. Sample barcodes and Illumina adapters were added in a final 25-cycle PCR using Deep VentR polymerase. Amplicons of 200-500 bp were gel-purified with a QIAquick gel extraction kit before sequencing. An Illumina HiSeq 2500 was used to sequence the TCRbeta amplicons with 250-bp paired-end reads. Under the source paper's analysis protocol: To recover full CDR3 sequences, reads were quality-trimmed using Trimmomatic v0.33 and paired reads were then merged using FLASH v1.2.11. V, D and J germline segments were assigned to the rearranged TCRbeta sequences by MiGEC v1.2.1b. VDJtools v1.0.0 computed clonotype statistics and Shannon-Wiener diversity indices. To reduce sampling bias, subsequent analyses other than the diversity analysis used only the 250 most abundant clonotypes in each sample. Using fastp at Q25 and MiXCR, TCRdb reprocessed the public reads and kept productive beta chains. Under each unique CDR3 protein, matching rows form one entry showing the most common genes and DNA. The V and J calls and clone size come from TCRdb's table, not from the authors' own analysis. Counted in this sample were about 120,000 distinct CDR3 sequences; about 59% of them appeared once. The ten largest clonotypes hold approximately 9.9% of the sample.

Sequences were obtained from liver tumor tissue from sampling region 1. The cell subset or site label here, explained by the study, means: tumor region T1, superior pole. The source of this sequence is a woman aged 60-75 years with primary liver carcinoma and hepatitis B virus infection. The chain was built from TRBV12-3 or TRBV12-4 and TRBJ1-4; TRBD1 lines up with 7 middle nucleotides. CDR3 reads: CASSLSFGTANEKLSF. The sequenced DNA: TGTGCCAGCAGTTTGTCATTTGGGACAGCTAATGAAAAACTGTCTTTT.